The 11 T cell receptor beta chains below were found in one sample sequenced in a study of blood T cell repertoires in COVID-19. Produced via immunoSEQ multiplex PCR; TCRdb's table is partial and in-frame only. Here the sample spans about 240,000 clones, 85% being singletons. Input material: peripheral blood. The receptors were sampled from a middle-aged man with COVID-19, enrolled during active disease.

V is TRBV9 and J is TRBJ2-7, with a tentative D call TRBD1 (5 bases). CDR3 length: 14 residues. Between the trimmed V and J ends, which lost 3 bases and 3 bases, there was a span of 13 bases. The V gene's germline CDR1 is SGDLS and CDR2 YYNGEE. Here the CDR3 DNA reads TGTGCCAGCAGCGCCCAGGGTGTTGGCTACGAGCAGTACTTC. This gives the protein CASSAQGVGYEQYF.

The J gene is TRBJ2-7, the V gene TRBV18, with 9 bases matching TRBD1. Germline V CDR1 and CDR2: KGHSH, LQKENI. The CDR3 extends over 15 amino acids. Trimming cost V 1 base and J 3 bases; bases outside gene matches: 4. The CDR3 sequence: CASSPQGQGSYEQYF. The CDR3 region has the DNA TGTGCCAGCTCACCACAGGGACAGGGAAGCTACGAGCAGTACTTC.

A remark on this clone: The junction differs from germline at one of its ends, possibly a read error. CDR3 DNA sequence: TGTGCTAGCAGCCTTAGACTAGCGGGGGGGATGGATGAGCAGTTCTTC. This gives the protein CASSLRLAGGMDEQFF. V usage is TRBV7-7 and J usage is TRBJ2-1, with 14 positions matching TRBD2. This CDR3 region has 16 residues. Germline loops: CDR1 SSHAT, CDR2 FNYEAQ (reference sequence).

The table lists this clone with a count of one. The chain employs TRBV6-4 and TRBJ1-6; D gene uncertain. The CDR3 has 14 residues. Germline CDR1 and CDR2: MRHNA and SNTAGT. V shed 8 bases and J shed 7 bases, with 15 bases lying between them. The CDR3 DNA reads as TGTGCCAGCCAAGAGTTGTGGGCAAATTCACCCCTCCACTTT. It is translated as CASQELWANSPLHF.

V and J are TRBV7-2 and TRBJ1-5; 8 positions agree with TRBD1. V shed 3 bases and J 5 bases; nucleotides not matched to a gene: 3. The CDR3 spans 14 residues. Germline CDR1 is SGHTA and CDR2 is FQGNSA. This CDR3 reads CASSFPGGYQPQHF. CDR3 DNA sequence: TGTGCCAGCAGCTTTCCAGGGGGCTATCAGCCCCAGCATTTT.

This clone occurred a few times. The chain couples TRBV3-1 (or the pseudogene TRBV3-2) to TRBJ2-2, with 8 bases fitting TRBD1. CDR1 LGHDT and CDR2 YNNKEL come from the germline V gene (reference sequence). The CDR3 consists of 15 residues. V was clipped by 4 bases and J by 4 bases; unmatched bases: 5. CDR3 DNA sequence: TGTGCCAGCAGCCTGACAGGGGACTTCACCGGGGAGCTGTTTTTT. This encodes CASSLTGDFTGELFF.

In DNA, the CDR3 is TGTGCCAGCAGTGAACGGCGGGACTCCTACAATGAGCAGTTCTTC. Amino acids: CASSERRDSYNEQFF. This chain links TRBV6-1 with TRBJ2-1; a weak D match, TRBD2 (6 bases). Germline V gene data show CDR1 as MNHNS and CDR2 as SASEGT. The CDR3 has 15 amino acids. The V gene lost 2 bases and the J gene lost 0 bases, with 8 bases spanning the gap.

The genes are TRBV18 and TRBJ1-1; tentative D call: TRBD1 (5 bases). Germline values: CDR1 KGHSH, CDR2 LQKENI. Trimming took 1 base from V and 11 from J, leaving 20 bases between them. CDR3 length: 15 residues. DNA for the CDR3: TGTGCCAGCTCACCACGGCGACAGCTGGACGCAGGGGCTTTCTTT. Amino acid sequence: CASSPRRQLDAGAFF.

The chain uses TRBV2 and TRBJ2-3, with a possible D match to TRBD2 (7 bases). The CDR3 runs 17 residues. The V gene's germline CDR1 is SNHLY and CDR2 FYNNEI. V gave up 8 bases and J gave up 2 bases, with 23 bases separating them. CDR3 protein: CASSLNRGASDTDTQYF. As DNA, the CDR3 is TGTGCCAGCTCGCTAAACCGGGGGGCAAGCGACACAGATACGCAGTATTTT.

The rearrangement links TRBV5-1 to TRBJ2-1; 7 positions match TRBD2. The length of the CDR3 is 15 residues. V was pared by 0 bases and J by 5 bases, with 5 bases of the junction left unmatched. The germline V gene encodes CDR1 SGHRS and CDR2 YFSETQ. The DNA for the CDR3 is TGCGCCAGCAGCTTGGTGGGGACTAATAACAATGAGCAGTTCTTC. Its protein is CASSLVGTNNNEQFF.

The genes are TRBV7-3 and TRBJ2-3, with 9 positions matching TRBD1. Trimming took 2 bases from V and 3 from J; bases not matched to a gene: 3. Germline V gene lookup returns CDR1 SGHTA and CDR2 FQGTGA. The CDR3 length is 15 residues. The DNA for the CDR3 is TGTGCCAGCAGCTTAGGGACAGGGCGTACAGATACGCAGTATTTT. Residues: CASSLGTGRTDTQYF.